The next 7 T cell receptor beta chains were all read from a single sample in a study of technical replicates of blood from several donors. Sequenced by immunoSEQ multiplex PCR; TCRdb stores in-frame clones only, minus some. The table has tens of thousands of clones, nearly 95% seen once; the top ten hold around 4%. The sample was PBMCs. Every receptor here comes from a human donor in good health. Some clones in this sample may be carry-over from other donors' samples.

The V and J genes are TRBV18 and TRBJ1-2, with 7 positions matching TRBD1. The CDR3 runs to 15 residues. Looked up from germline, CDR1 is KGHSH and CDR2 is LQKENI. With V trimmed by 2 bases and J by 2 bases, 5 bases remained unmatched. CDR3 loop: CASSPGTAINYGYTF. The CDR3 nucleotides read TGTGCCAGCTCACCAGGGACAGCAATCAACTATGGCTACACCTTC.

The gene calls are TRBV7-2 and TRBJ2-3, with a weak D call TRBD1 (5 bases). Germline V gene lookup returns CDR1 SGHTA and CDR2 FQGNSA. This CDR3 contains 12 residues. The V gene lost 3 bases and the J gene lost 10 bases, with 11 bases spanning the gap. CDR3 residues: CASSFLTGSQYF. The CDR3, as DNA: TGTGCCAGCAGCTTTCTAACAGGATCGCAGTATTTT.

This chain links TRBV5-1 with TRBJ2-2; 7 bases align to TRBD1. Germline CDR1 reads SGHRS; CDR2 reads YFSETQ. With V trimmed by 3 bases and J by 1 base, 12 bases remained unmatched. There are 18 residues in the CDR3. The CDR3 DNA sequence: TGCGCCAGCAGCTACCGGGACAGCACCTTTCGGAACACCGGGGAGCTGTTTTTT. It yields the protein CASSYRDSTFRNTGELFF.

The chain combines TRBV9 with TRBJ2-3, with TRBD2 matching over 13 bases. This CDR3 has 16 residues. The germline V gene encodes CDR1 SGDLS and CDR2 YYNGEE. The ends lost 4 bases at V and 4 bases at J; junction bases unmatched: 6. CDR3 sequence: CASSIRTSGSPDTQYF. The CDR3 region has the DNA TGTGCCAGCAGCATACGGACTAGCGGGAGTCCAGATACGCAGTATTTT.

V and J are TRBV2 and TRBJ1-6; the D gene is possibly TRBD1 (5 bases). The ends were cut back, 4 bases at V and 11 bases at J, with 12 bases in the middle. The CDR3 runs 13 residues. Germline V gives CDR1 SNHLY, CDR2 FYNNEI. The CDR3 here is CASSGQLGAPLHF. The DNA for the CDR3 is TGTGCCAGCAGTGGACAGCTAGGGGCACCCCTCCACTTT.

By sample share, this clone is medium-sized. The chain links TRBV2 to TRBJ1-2; no clear D. Deletions cut 6 bases from V and 2 bases from J, with 10 bases between. Germline V lookup: CDR1 SNHLY, CDR2 FYNNEI. The CDR3 length is 13 residues. Here the CDR3 reads CASRAGSNYGYTF. The CDR3 DNA reads TGTGCCAGCAGGGCGGGAAGCAACTATGGCTACACCTTC.

This chain joins TRBV6-5 and TRBJ1-2; 8 bases align to TRBD1. Germline V gene lookup returns CDR1 MNHEY and CDR2 SVGAGI. The junction had 7 bases not matched to a gene; V was cut back by 9 bases and J by 7 bases. The CDR3 is made up of 12 amino acids. CDR3 protein: CASWTGSGGYTF. CDR3 nucleotide sequence: TGTGCCAGTTGGACAGGGAGCGGTGGCTACACCTTC.